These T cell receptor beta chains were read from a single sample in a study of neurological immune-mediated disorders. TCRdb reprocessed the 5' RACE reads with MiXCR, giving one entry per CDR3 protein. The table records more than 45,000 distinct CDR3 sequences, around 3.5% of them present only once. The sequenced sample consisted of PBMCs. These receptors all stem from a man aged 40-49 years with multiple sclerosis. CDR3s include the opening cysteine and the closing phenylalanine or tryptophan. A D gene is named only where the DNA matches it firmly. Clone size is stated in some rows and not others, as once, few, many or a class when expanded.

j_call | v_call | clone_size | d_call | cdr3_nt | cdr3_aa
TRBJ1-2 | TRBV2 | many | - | TGTGCCAGCAGTGAAGCGTCAGGGCTCTATGGCTACACCTTC | CASSEASGLYGYTF
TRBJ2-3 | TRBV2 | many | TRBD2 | TGTGCCAGCCTCCGGGGGGATAGCACAGATACGCAGTATTTT | CASLRGDSTDTQYF
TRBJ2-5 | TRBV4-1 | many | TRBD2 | TGCGCCAGCAGCCAAGGCCTCCTAGCGGGGTACCAAGAGACCCAGTACTTC | CASSQGLLAGYQETQYF
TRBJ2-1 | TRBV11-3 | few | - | TGTGCCAGCGCGAGGGGGGCCCTTCCCTACAATGAGCAGTTCTTC | CASARGALPYNEQFF
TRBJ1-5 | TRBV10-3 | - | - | TGTGCCATCAGTGAGTCGAATCAGCCCCAGAATTTT | CAISESNQPQNF
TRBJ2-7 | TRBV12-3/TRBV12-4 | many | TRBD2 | TGTGCCAGCAGTCCGGCTCTAGCGGGGGCGGGGGAGCAGTACTTC | CASSPALAGAGEQYF
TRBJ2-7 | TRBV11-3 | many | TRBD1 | TGTGCCAGCAGTCCCGGGACAGGGCGCGAGCAGTACTTC | CASSPGTGREQYF
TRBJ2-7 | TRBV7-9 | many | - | TGTGCCAGCAGCTTAGTTGCCCGGGGGAGCCCATCCTACGAGCAGTACTTC | CASSLVARGSPSYEQYF
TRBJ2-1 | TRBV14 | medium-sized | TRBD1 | TGTGCCAGCAGCCCTGCCTGGGACAGCCTCTACAATGAGCAGTTCTTC | CASSPAWDSLYNEQFF
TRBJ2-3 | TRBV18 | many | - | TGTGCCAGCTCACCATCGCAGGGCACAGATACGCAGTATTTT | CASSPSQGTDTQYF
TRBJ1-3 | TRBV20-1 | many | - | TGCAGTGCTAGCAGGGGCTACTCTGGAAACACCATATATTTT | CSASRGYSGNTIYF
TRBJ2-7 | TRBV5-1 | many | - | TGCGCCAGCAGCTTTGGAGACGAGCAGTACTTC | CASSFGDEQYF
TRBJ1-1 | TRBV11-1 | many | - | TGTGCCAGCAGCTTCGGCGGGGGCCAAGCTTTCTTT | CASSFGGGQAFF
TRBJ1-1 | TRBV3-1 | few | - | TGTGCCAGCAGCCAAGATAACGGGGTGGGGATATTGAACACTGAAGCTTTCTTT | CASSQDNGVGILNTEAFF
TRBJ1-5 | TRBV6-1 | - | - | TGTGCCAGCAGAAAAACGGGGGGTTACAATCAGCCCCAGCATTTT | CASRKTGGYNQPQHF
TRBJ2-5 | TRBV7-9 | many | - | TGTGCCAGCAGTGAGGGGGTAAAGACCCAGTACTTC | CASSEGVKTQYF
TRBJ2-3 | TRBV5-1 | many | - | TGCGCCAGCAGCTTGGCTGCGGGCACAGATACGCAGTATTTT | CASSLAAGTDTQYF
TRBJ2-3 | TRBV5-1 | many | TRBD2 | TGCGCCAGCAGCCGGGGACTAGCGGGGGGGTCAACAGATACGCAGTATTTT | CASSRGLAGGSTDTQYF
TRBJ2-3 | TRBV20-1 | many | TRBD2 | TGCAGTGCTAGAGGACTAGCGGGGAACACAGATACGCAGTATTTT | CSARGLAGNTDTQYF
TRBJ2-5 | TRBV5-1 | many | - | TGCGCCAGCAAGGCTATCCCGTTGGGGGAGACCCAGTACTTC | CASKAIPLGETQYF
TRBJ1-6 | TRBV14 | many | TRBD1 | TGTGCCAGCAGCCAAGGGACAGGAGAAGGGTCACCCCTCCACTTT | CASSQGTGEGSPLHF
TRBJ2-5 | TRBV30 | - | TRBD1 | TGTGTCTCTACCGCTGACAGGGCCGGGGAGACCCAGTACTTC | CVSTADRAGETQYF
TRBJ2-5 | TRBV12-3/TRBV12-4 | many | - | TGTGCCAGCAGTTTAGTGCGCGGAGAGACCCAGTACTTC | CASSLVRGETQYF
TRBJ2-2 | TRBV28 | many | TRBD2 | TGTGCCAGCAGTTTAGCAGGACTAGCGTTCTCCACCGGGGAGCTGTTTTTT | CASSLAGLAFSTGELFF
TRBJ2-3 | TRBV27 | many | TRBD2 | TGTGCCAGCAGTCCGGGACTAGTGTCTGGTACGCAGTATTTT | CASSPGLVSGTQYF
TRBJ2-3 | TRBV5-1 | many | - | TGCGCCAGCAGCTCGCAGGGTACAGATACGCAGTATTTT | CASSSQGTDTQYF
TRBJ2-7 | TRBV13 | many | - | TGTGCCAGCGGAGGTTTGTCGGGGGTCCCCTACGAGCAGTACTTC | CASGGLSGVPYEQYF
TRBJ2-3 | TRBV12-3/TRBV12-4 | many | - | TGTGCCAGCAGTTTATGGGTCGCAGATACGCAGTATTTT | CASSLWVADTQYF
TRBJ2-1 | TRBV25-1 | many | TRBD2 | TGTGCCAGCAGTGACTCAGCGGGGCCCACCTACAATGAGCAGTTCTTC | CASSDSAGPTYNEQFF
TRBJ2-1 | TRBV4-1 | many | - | TGCGCCAGCAGCCGAATGGGGGGTTTCAATGAGCAGTTCTTC | CASSRMGGFNEQFF
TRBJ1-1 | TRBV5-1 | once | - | TGCGCCAGCAGCTTGTACGGAGGGGCCAGGGACACTGAAGCTTTCTTT | CASSLYGGARDTEAFF
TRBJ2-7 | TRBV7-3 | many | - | TGTGCCAGCAGCTTAACCCCCAAACACGAGCAGTACTTC | CASSLTPKHEQYF
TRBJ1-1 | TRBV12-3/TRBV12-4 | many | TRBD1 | TGTGCCAGCAGGCCGGGGGGAGGGGGCCGTACTGAAGCTTTCTTT | CASRPGGGGRTEAFF
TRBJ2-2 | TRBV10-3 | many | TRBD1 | TGTGCCATCAGTGACCGACAGGGGGCTGACACCGGGGAGCTGTTTTTT | CAISDRQGADTGELFF
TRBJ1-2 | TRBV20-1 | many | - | TGCAGTGCTGGGGAGGCCCGTAACTATGGCTACACCTTC | CSAGEARNYGYTF
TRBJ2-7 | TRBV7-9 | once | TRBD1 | TGTGCCAGCAGCCCTGGGACAGGCCCTACCTACGAGCAGTACTTC | CASSPGTGPTYEQYF
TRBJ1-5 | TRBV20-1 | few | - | TGCAGTGCTAGAAACGGGAGGATGGGAAATCAGCCCCAGAATTTT | CSARNGRMGNQPQNF
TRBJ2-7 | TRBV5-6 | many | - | TGTGCCAGCAGCTTCTTTGTCGGACCCTACGAGCAGTACTTC | CASSFFVGPYEQYF
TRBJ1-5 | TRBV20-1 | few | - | TGCAGTGCTAGCGTCGGGGAGGCTCAGCCCCAGAATTTT | CSASVGEAQPQNF
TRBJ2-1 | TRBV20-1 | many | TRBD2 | TGCAGTGCTAGAGGACTAGCGGGGGCCGTTTCCTACAATGAGCAGTTCTTC | CSARGLAGAVSYNEQFF
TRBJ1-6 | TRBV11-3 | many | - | TGTGCCAGCAGCTTAGGAGCAGTATATAATTCACCCCTCCACTTT | CASSLGAVYNSPLHF
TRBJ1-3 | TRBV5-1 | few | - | TGCGCCAGCAGCTTGAGTGATGCAGGCAACACCATATATTTT | CASSLSDAGNTIYF
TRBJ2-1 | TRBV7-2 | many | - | TGTGCCAGCAGCTTGGGATTTCTGTATTCCACCCACTACAATGAGCAGTTCTTC | CASSLGFLYSTHYNEQFF
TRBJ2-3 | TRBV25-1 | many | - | TGTGCCAGCAGTGGGACGATAGGCGGGATAAGCACAGATACGCAGTATTTT | CASSGTIGGISTDTQYF
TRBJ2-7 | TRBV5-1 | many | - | TGCGCCAGCAGCCAGGAGGTTACCACCTACGAGCAGTACTTC | CASSQEVTTYEQYF
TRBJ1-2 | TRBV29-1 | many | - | TGCAGCGTTGAATCGGCGGGGCCTGGCTACACCTTC | CSVESAGPGYTF
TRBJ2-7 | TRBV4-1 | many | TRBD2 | TGCGCCAGCAGCCAAGAATTCGGGGGGGCCTACGAGCAGTACTTC | CASSQEFGGAYEQYF
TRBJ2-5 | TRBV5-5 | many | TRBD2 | TGTGCCAGCAGCTTGGGGACTAGCGATAGGGGCCAGTACTTC | CASSLGTSDRGQYF